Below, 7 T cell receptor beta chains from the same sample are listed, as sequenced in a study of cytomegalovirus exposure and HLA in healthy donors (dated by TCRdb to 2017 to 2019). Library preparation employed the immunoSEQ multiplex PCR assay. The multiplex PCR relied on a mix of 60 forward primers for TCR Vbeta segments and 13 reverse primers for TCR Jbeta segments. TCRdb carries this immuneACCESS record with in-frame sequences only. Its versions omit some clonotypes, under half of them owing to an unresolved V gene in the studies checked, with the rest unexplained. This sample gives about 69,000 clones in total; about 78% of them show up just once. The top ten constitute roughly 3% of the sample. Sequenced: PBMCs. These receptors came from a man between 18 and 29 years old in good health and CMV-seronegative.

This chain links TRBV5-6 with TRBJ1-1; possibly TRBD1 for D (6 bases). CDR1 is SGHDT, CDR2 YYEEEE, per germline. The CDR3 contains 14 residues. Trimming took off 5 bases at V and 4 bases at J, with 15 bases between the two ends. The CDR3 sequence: CASSLQGVVTEAFF. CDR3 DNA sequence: TGTGCCAGCAGTCTACAGGGAGTCGTCACTGAAGCTTTCTTT.

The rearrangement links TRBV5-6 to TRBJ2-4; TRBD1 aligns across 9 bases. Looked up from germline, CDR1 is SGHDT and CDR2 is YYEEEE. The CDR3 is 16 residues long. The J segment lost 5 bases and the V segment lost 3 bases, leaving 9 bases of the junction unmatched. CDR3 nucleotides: TGTGCCAGCAGCTCAGGGACAGGGAAGGTGGAAAACATTCAGTACTTC. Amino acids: CASSSGTGKVENIQYF. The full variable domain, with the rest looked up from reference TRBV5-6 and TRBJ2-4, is DAGVTQSPTHLIKTRGQQVTLRCSPKSGHDTVSWYQQALGQGPQFIFQYYEEEERQRGNFPDRFSGHQFPNYSSELNVNALLLGDSALYLCASSSGTGKVENIQYFGAGTRLSVL.

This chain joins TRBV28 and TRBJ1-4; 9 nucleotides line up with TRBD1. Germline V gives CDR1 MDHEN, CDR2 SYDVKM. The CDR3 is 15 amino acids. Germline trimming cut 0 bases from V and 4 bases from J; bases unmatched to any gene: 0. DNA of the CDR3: TGTGCCAGCAGTTTATGGGGACAGGGTAATGAAAAACTGTTTTTT. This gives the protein CASSLWGQGNEKLFF.

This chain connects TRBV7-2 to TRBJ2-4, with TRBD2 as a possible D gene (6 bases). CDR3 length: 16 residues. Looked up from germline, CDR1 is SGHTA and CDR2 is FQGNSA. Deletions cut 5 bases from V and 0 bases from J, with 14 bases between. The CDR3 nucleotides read TGTGCCAGCAGCCCCCATAGCGGCCTAGCCAAAAACATTCAGTACTTC. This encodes CASSPHSGLAKNIQYF.

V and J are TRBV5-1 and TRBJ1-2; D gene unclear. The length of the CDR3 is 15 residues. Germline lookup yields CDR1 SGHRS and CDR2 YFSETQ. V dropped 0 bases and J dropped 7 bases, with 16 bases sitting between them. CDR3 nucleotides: TGCGCCAGCAGCTTGGACGCGGGGAACTATTTTGGCTACACCTTC. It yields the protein CASSLDAGNYFGYTF. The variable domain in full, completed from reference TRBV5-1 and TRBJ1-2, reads KAGVTQTPRYLIKTRGQQVTLSCSPISGHRSVSWYQQTPGQGLQFLFEYFSETQRNKGNFPGRFSGRQFSNSRSEMNVSTLELGDSALYLCASSLDAGNYFGYTFGSGTRLTVV.

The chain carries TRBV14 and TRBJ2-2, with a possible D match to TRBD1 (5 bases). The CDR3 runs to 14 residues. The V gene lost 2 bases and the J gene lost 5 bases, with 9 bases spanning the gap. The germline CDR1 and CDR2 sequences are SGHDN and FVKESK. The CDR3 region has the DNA TGTGCCAGCAGCCAACAGGGTTTGACCGGGGAGCTGTTTTTT. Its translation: CASSQQGLTGELFF. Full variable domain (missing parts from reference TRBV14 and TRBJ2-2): EAGVTQFPSHSVIEKGQTVTLRCDPISGHDNLYWYRRVMGKEIKFLLHFVKESKQDESGMPNNRFLAERTGGTYSTLKVQPAELEDSGVYFCASSQQGLTGELFFGEGSRLTVL.

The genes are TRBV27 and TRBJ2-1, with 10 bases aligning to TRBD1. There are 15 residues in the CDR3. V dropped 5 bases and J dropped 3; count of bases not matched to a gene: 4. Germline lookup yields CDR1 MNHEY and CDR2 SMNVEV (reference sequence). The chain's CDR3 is CASSQGTGDYNEQFF. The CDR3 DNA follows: TGTGCCAGCAGTCAGGGGACAGGGGACTACAATGAGCAGTTCTTC.